A single sample gave rise to the 4 T cell receptor beta chains below, sequenced in a study of blood T cell repertoires in COVID-19. Data came from immunoSEQ multiplex PCR; TCRdb stores just in-frame clones and leaves some out. The sample lists 150,000 to 160,000 clones, about 85% occurring once. Input material: peripheral blood. The origin of the receptors is a man aged 55 to 70 with COVID-19, enrolled during active disease.

The rearrangement uses TRBV7-6 and TRBJ2-7, with D perhaps TRBD1 (5 bases). Germline V lookup: CDR1 SGHVS, CDR2 FNYEAQ. This CDR3 region has 15 residues. The germline V and J ends were trimmed by 1 base and 0 bases, with 10 bases remaining between them. The CDR3 nucleotides are TGTGCCAGCAGCTTAGTACAGGCCGACTCCTACGAGCAGTACTTC. It specifies CASSLVQADSYEQYF.

The rearrangement links TRBV21-1 to TRBJ2-6; TRBD2 is taken as the D call from the table, unchecked against the DNA. TRBV21-1 is a recognized pseudogene. The CDR3 sequence is 18 residues long. In nucleotides, the CDR3 is TGTGCCAGCAGCAACCAGGACGGGGGGAATTCTGGGGCCAACGTCCTGACTTTC. Translation gives CASSNQDGGNSGANVLTF.

The rearrangement joins TRBV28 to TRBJ2-3; D call uncertain. V was trimmed by 6 bases and J by 6 bases, leaving 16 bases between them. This CDR3 comprises 14 residues. In germline, CDR1 is MDHEN, CDR2 SYDVKM. The CDR3 protein is CASSSGRRMDTQYF. In nucleotides, the CDR3 is TGTGCCAGCAGCTCTGGCCGGCGGATGGATACGCAGTATTTT.

The gene calls are TRBV18 and TRBJ2-1; 11 bases align to TRBD2. The CDR3 runs to 17 residues. Germline assignment: CDR1 KGHSH and CDR2 LQKENI. J lost 2 bases, V lost 3 bases, and 6 bases had no gene match. CDR3 amino acids: CASSPAGLAGPYNEQFF. Written as DNA, the CDR3 is TGTGCCAGCTCACCTGCCGGACTAGCGGGCCCCTACAATGAGCAGTTCTTC.